This T cell receptor (beta chain) was obtained from a study of cytomegalovirus exposure and HLA in healthy donors. Study-level results: With high specificity and sensitivity, the classifier reportedly diagnosed cytomegalovirus status. Available immune exposure information covered CMV serostatus only. Segments of the TCR beta V type were, in most cases, productive about 90% or about 30% of the time in an earlier analysis.

The PCR ran on 60 Vbeta and 13 Jbeta primers. TCRdb keeps only in-frame clones here, not all; method: immunoSEQ multiplex PCR. The sample records about 130,000 clones, 65% to 85% being singletons. CDR1 and CDR2 (germline): ENHRY, SYGVKD. V shed 4 bases and J shed 2 bases, with 5 bases lying between them. The CDR3 consists of 12 residues. To note about this clone: The antigen is not known. The sample has other DNA sequences that encode this CDR3 too.

The sequenced sample consisted of PBMCs. This sequence was found in a young man in good health and CMV-seronegative. The chain employs TRBV10-3 and TRBJ1-2, with unresolved D. The CDR3 loop is CAISGGNYGYTF. CDR3 in DNA: TGTGCCATCAGTGGAGGAAACTATGGCTACACCTTC.